The rows below give T cell receptor beta chains drawn from one sample of a study of response to subunit inactivated influenza vaccine. TCRdb independently ran MiXCR on the RT-PCR reads; one entry per CDR3 protein. The sample lists about 570,000 distinct CDR3 sequences, about 10% seen once, with 8% to 13% in the top ten. This sample was also put to use in a study of T cells expressing NK-cell markers.

The source was PBMCs from blood, collected on the day of vaccination. The receptors derive from a man aged 50-59 years who received an inactivated influenza vaccine. Each CDR3 is given with its conserved first and last residue. A D gene is named only where the DNA matches it firmly. The size entry is marked missing in some rows and otherwise reads once, few, many or a size class.

len: 15
j_gene: TRBJ2-1
abundance: few
d_gene: NA
v_gene: TRBV7-3
CDR3aa: CASSLSRASYNEQFF
CDR3nt: TGTGCCAGCAGCTTAAGCAGGGCATCCTACAATGAGCAGTTCTTC

len: 15
j_gene: TRBJ1-1
abundance: few
d_gene: TRBD1
v_gene: TRBV5-1
CDR3aa: CASSLQGVRNTEAFF
CDR3nt: TGCGCCAGCAGCTTACAGGGGGTTCGGAACACTGAAGCTTTCTTT

len: 12
j_gene: TRBJ2-7
abundance: few
d_gene: NA
v_gene: TRBV4-3
CDR3aa: CASSQDRTEQYF
CDR3nt: TGCGCCAGCAGCCAAGATAGAACAGAGCAGTACTTC

len: 17
j_gene: TRBJ2-7
abundance: NA
d_gene: TRBD1
v_gene: TRBV18
CDR3aa: CASSPPGRGQGVYEQYF
CDR3nt: TGTGCCAGCTCACCACCGGGTAGAGGACAGGGCGTTTACGAGCAGTACTTC

len: 17
j_gene: TRBJ1-2
abundance: many
d_gene: NA
v_gene: TRBV4-3
CDR3aa: CASSQAVPGHNNYGYTF
CDR3nt: TGCGCCAGCAGCCAAGCTGTTCCGGGACATAATAACTATGGCTACACCTTC

len: 13
j_gene: TRBJ2-2
abundance: few
d_gene: NA
v_gene: TRBV20-1
CDR3aa: CSASRGGTGELFF
CDR3nt: TGCAGTGCCTCCAGGGGCGGCACCGGGGAGCTGTTTTTT

len: 15
j_gene: TRBJ2-1
abundance: NA
d_gene: NA
v_gene: TRBV11-2
CDR3aa: CASSFGRMGDNEQFF
CDR3nt: TGTGCCAGCAGCTTTGGCCGTATGGGGGACAATGAGCAGTTCTTC

len: 16
j_gene: TRBJ2-7
abundance: NA
d_gene: TRBD2
v_gene: TRBV13
CDR3aa: CASSLGQVAGVYEQYF
CDR3nt: TGTGCCAGCAGCTTAGGCCAAGTAGCGGGAGTCTACGAGCAGTACTTC

len: 13
j_gene: TRBJ2-1
abundance: few
d_gene: NA
v_gene: TRBV28
CDR3aa: CASSLSGQYEQFF
CDR3nt: TGTGCCAGCAGTTTATCCGGACAGTATGAGCAGTTCTTC

len: 14
j_gene: TRBJ1-1
abundance: NA
d_gene: NA
v_gene: TRBV24-1
CDR3aa: CATSDKGQPTEAFF
CDR3nt: TGTGCCACCAGTGATAAAGGACAGCCTACTGAAGCTTTCTTT

len: 13
j_gene: TRBJ2-1
abundance: NA
d_gene: NA
v_gene: TRBV20-1
CDR3aa: CSARDQTNNEQFF
CDR3nt: TGCAGTGCTAGAGACCAGACAAACAATGAGCAGTTCTTC

len: 13
j_gene: TRBJ1-6
abundance: many
d_gene: NA
v_gene: TRBV20-1
CDR3aa: CSAREVGNSPLHF
CDR3nt: TGCAGTGCTAGAGAGGTGGGGAACTCACCCCTCCACTTT

len: 14
j_gene: TRBJ2-7
abundance: NA
d_gene: TRBD2
v_gene: TRBV15
CDR3aa: CATSREAGRAGQYF
CDR3nt: TGTGCCACCAGCAGGGAGGCCGGGAGGGCCGGGCAGTACTTC

len: 18
j_gene: TRBJ2-1
abundance: few
d_gene: TRBD2
v_gene: TRBV11-1
CDR3aa: CASSYGLAGGRLYNEQFF
CDR3nt: TGTGCCAGCAGTTACGGACTAGCGGGAGGGAGGCTATACAATGAGCAGTTCTTC

len: 16
j_gene: TRBJ2-7
abundance: few
d_gene: NA
v_gene: TRBV25-1
CDR3aa: CASRTKGRVPAYEQYF
CDR3nt: TGTGCCAGCAGGACAAAGGGACGAGTACCAGCCTACGAGCAGTACTTC

len: 13
j_gene: TRBJ1-1
abundance: many
d_gene: NA
v_gene: TRBV12-3/TRBV12-4
CDR3aa: CASSRQGDTEAFF
CDR3nt: TGCGCCAGCAGCCGGCAGGGAGACACTGAAGCTTTCTTT

len: 14
j_gene: TRBJ1-5
abundance: NA
d_gene: NA
v_gene: TRBV12-3/TRBV12-4
CDR3aa: CASSTTVSNQPQHF
CDR3nt: TGTGCCAGCAGTACCACGGTTAGCAATCAGCCCCAGCATTTT

len: 16
j_gene: TRBJ2-7
abundance: NA
d_gene: TRBD2
v_gene: TRBV4-1
CDR3aa: CASSQDLTSGGYEQYF
CDR3nt: TGCGCCAGCAGCCAAGATCTTACTAGCGGGGGATACGAGCAGTACTTC

len: 16
j_gene: TRBJ1-2
abundance: few
d_gene: NA
v_gene: TRBV3-1
CDR3aa: CASSQVGTGTNYGYTF
CDR3nt: TGTGCCAGCAGCCAAGTGGGAACGGGGACTAACTATGGCTACACCTTC

len: 12
j_gene: TRBJ2-7
abundance: many
d_gene: NA
v_gene: TRBV6-2/TRBV6-3
CDR3aa: CASSYRGYEQYF
CDR3nt: TGTGCCAGCAGCTACCGGGGCTACGAGCAGTACTTC

len: 14
j_gene: TRBJ2-2
abundance: few
d_gene: NA
v_gene: TRBV3-1
CDR3aa: CASSHWQNTGELFF
CDR3nt: TGTGCCAGCAGCCATTGGCAGAACACCGGGGAGCTGTTTTTT

len: 16
j_gene: TRBJ2-3
abundance: many
d_gene: NA
v_gene: TRBV7-9
CDR3aa: CASSFSPLRPTDTQYF
CDR3nt: TGTGCCAGCAGCTTTTCGCCTCTTCGGCCCACAGATACGCAGTATTTT

len: 13
j_gene: TRBJ1-1
abundance: few
d_gene: NA
v_gene: TRBV20-1
CDR3aa: CSARSRAGIEAFF
CDR3nt: TGCAGTGCTAGGTCCCGGGCGGGGATCGAAGCTTTCTTT

len: 15
j_gene: TRBJ2-7
abundance: NA
d_gene: TRBD2
v_gene: TRBV5-1
CDR3aa: CASSPGLAATYEQYF
CDR3nt: TGCGCCAGCAGCCCAGGACTAGCGGCGACCTACGAGCAGTACTTC

len: 17
j_gene: TRBJ2-2
abundance: NA
d_gene: TRBD1
v_gene: TRBV7-8
CDR3aa: CATTPQGVGLNTGELFF
CDR3nt: TGTGCCACTACACCCCAGGGGGTCGGACTGAACACCGGGGAGCTGTTTTTT

len: 17
j_gene: TRBJ2-3
abundance: few
d_gene: TRBD2
v_gene: TRBV20-1
CDR3aa: CSARFPSGRAGADTQYF
CDR3nt: TGCAGTGCTAGGTTCCCTAGCGGGAGGGCCGGGGCAGATACGCAGTATTTT

len: 17
j_gene: TRBJ2-7
abundance: few
d_gene: NA
v_gene: TRBV5-1
CDR3aa: CASSLGSRSSVAYEQYF
CDR3nt: TGCGCCAGCAGCTTGGGGTCCCGATCGTCGGTAGCCTACGAGCAGTACTTC

len: 13
j_gene: TRBJ2-5
abundance: many
d_gene: TRBD1
v_gene: TRBV12-3/TRBV12-4
CDR3aa: CASSLQGEKTQYF
CDR3nt: TGTGCCAGCAGTTTACAGGGGGAAAAGACCCAGTACTTC

len: 14
j_gene: TRBJ1-1
abundance: NA
d_gene: NA
v_gene: TRBV2
CDR3aa: CASSEGPRQSGAFF
CDR3nt: TGTGCCAGCAGTGAAGGTCCCCGACAGAGTGGAGCTTTCTTT

len: 15
j_gene: TRBJ2-2
abundance: few
d_gene: TRBD1
v_gene: TRBV7-9
CDR3aa: CASSSGQGASGELFF
CDR3nt: TGTGCCAGCAGCTCAGGACAGGGGGCGTCAGGGGAGCTGTTTTTT

len: 13
j_gene: TRBJ2-5
abundance: few
d_gene: NA
v_gene: TRBV29-1
CDR3aa: CSVAALGAQTQYF
CDR3nt: TGCAGCGTTGCCGCGCTGGGGGCACAGACCCAGTACTTC

len: 13
j_gene: TRBJ1-6
abundance: many
d_gene: NA
v_gene: TRBV11-2
CDR3aa: CASSLGPRVPDHF
CDR3nt: TGTGCCAGCAGCTTAGGCCCTCGGGTCCCAGACCACTTT

len: 16
j_gene: TRBJ2-3
abundance: NA
d_gene: TRBD2
v_gene: TRBV6-5
CDR3aa: CASSYSASGLTDTQYF
CDR3nt: TGTGCCAGCAGTTACTCAGCTAGCGGGCTCACAGATACGCAGTATTTT

len: 15
j_gene: TRBJ2-7
abundance: NA
d_gene: TRBD1
v_gene: TRBV4-1
CDR3aa: CASSQRTGGTYEQYF
CDR3nt: TGCGCCAGCAGCCAGAGGACAGGTGGGACCTACGAGCAGTACTTC

len: 16
j_gene: TRBJ2-1
abundance: NA
d_gene: NA
v_gene: TRBV5-6
CDR3aa: CASSLMVEHANEWQFF
CDR3nt: TGTGCCAGCAGCTTGATGGTGGAACATGCCAATGAGTGGCAGTTCTTC

len: 17
j_gene: TRBJ1-6
abundance: few
d_gene: NA
v_gene: TRBV28
CDR3aa: CASTPLSGLSYNSPLHF
CDR3nt: TGTGCCAGCACCCCCCTTTCCGGGCTCTCCTATAATTCACCCCTCCACTTT

len: 14
j_gene: TRBJ2-2
abundance: NA
d_gene: NA
v_gene: TRBV12-3/TRBV12-4
CDR3aa: CASSLQRIPGELFF
CDR3nt: TGTGCCAGCAGTTTGCAGCGTATCCCCGGGGAGCTGTTTTTT

len: 17
j_gene: TRBJ2-1
abundance: few
d_gene: NA
v_gene: TRBV6-2/TRBV6-3
CDR3aa: CASSYRAFGTLYNEQFF
CDR3nt: TGTGCCAGCAGTTACAGGGCATTTGGGACCCTTTACAATGAGCAGTTCTTC

len: 16
j_gene: TRBJ2-7
abundance: NA
d_gene: TRBD1
v_gene: TRBV5-5
CDR3aa: CASSQTRGHGLDEQYF
CDR3nt: TGTGCCAGCAGCCAAACTAGGGGGCACGGATTGGACGAGCAGTACTTC

len: 15
j_gene: TRBJ2-5
abundance: NA
d_gene: NA
v_gene: TRBV6-2/TRBV6-3
CDR3aa: CASRLTGRSQETQYF
CDR3nt: TGTGCCAGCAGACTGACGGGACGATCCCAAGAGACCCAGTACTTC

len: 11
j_gene: TRBJ1-4
abundance: many
d_gene: NA
v_gene: TRBV12-3/TRBV12-4
CDR3aa: CASMGREKLFF
CDR3nt: TGTGCCAGCATGGGACGCGAAAAACTGTTTTTT

len: 15
j_gene: TRBJ2-2
abundance: NA
d_gene: NA
v_gene: TRBV5-1
CDR3aa: CASSLDPVDTGELFF
CDR3nt: TGCGCCAGCAGCTTGGACCCCGTTGACACCGGGGAGCTGTTTTTT

len: 14
j_gene: TRBJ1-2
abundance: few
d_gene: NA
v_gene: TRBV6-1
CDR3aa: CASSVAGKGYGYTF
CDR3nt: TGTGCCAGCAGTGTAGCAGGGAAAGGCTATGGCTACACCTTC

len: 15
j_gene: TRBJ2-3
abundance: few
d_gene: NA
v_gene: TRBV7-9
CDR3aa: CASSLAGGTIHTQYF
CDR3nt: TGTGCCAGCAGCTTAGCGGGGGGGACAATCCATACGCAGTATTTT

len: 13
j_gene: TRBJ2-7
abundance: NA
d_gene: NA
v_gene: TRBV28
CDR3aa: CASSFLRDREQYF
CDR3nt: TGTGCCAGCAGTTTTTTGCGGGACCGAGAGCAGTACTTC

len: 15
j_gene: TRBJ2-7
abundance: few
d_gene: TRBD1
v_gene: TRBV24-1
CDR3aa: CATSDGQGFGHEQYF
CDR3nt: TGTGCCACCAGTGACGGACAGGGGTTTGGTCACGAGCAGTACTTC

len: 13
j_gene: TRBJ1-1
abundance: NA
d_gene: NA
v_gene: TRBV6-2/TRBV6-3
CDR3aa: CASKPLNSPEAFF
CDR3nt: TGTGCCAGCAAACCCCTAAACAGCCCTGAAGCTTTCTTT

len: 14
j_gene: TRBJ1-2
abundance: many
d_gene: NA
v_gene: TRBV5-1
CDR3aa: CASSLGWSNHGYTF
CDR3nt: TGCGCCAGCAGCTTGGGTTGGTCAAACCATGGCTACACCTTC

len: 15
j_gene: TRBJ1-5
abundance: few
d_gene: TRBD1
v_gene: TRBV6-1
CDR3aa: CASRIQGYSNQPQHF
CDR3nt: TGTGCCAGCAGGATACAGGGGTATAGCAATCAGCCCCAGCATTTT

len: 14
j_gene: TRBJ2-7
abundance: NA
d_gene: NA
v_gene: TRBV5-1
CDR3aa: CASKPGRQSYEQYF
CDR3nt: TGCGCCAGCAAACCGGGACGGCAATCCTACGAGCAGTACTTC

len: 17
j_gene: TRBJ1-5
abundance: NA
d_gene: NA
v_gene: TRBV3-1
CDR3aa: CASSRNTGGGGNQPQHF
CDR3nt: TGTGCCAGCAGCCGGAACACCGGGGGCGGTGGCAATCAGCCCCAGCATTTT

len: 16
j_gene: TRBJ2-7
abundance: NA
d_gene: TRBD1
v_gene: TRBV27
CDR3aa: CASSFNFGQGAYEQYF
CDR3nt: TGTGCCAGCAGTTTTAACTTCGGACAGGGAGCCTACGAGCAGTACTTC

len: 14
j_gene: TRBJ2-1
abundance: few
d_gene: TRBD2
v_gene: TRBV20-1
CDR3aa: CSAGTSVWIGEQFF
CDR3nt: TGCAGTGCTGGGACTAGTGTCTGGATAGGTGAGCAGTTCTTC